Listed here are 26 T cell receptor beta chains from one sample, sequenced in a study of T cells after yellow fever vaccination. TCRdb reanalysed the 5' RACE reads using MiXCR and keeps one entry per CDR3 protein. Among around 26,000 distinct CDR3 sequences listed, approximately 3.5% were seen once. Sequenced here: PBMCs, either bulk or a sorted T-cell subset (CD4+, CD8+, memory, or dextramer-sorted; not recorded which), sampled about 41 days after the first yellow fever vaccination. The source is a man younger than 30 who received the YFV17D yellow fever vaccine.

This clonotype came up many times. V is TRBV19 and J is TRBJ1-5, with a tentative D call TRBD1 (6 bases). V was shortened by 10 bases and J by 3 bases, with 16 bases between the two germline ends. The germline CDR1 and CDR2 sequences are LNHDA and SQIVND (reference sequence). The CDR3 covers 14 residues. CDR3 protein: CATQGTPYNQPQHF. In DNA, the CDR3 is TGTGCCACCCAGGGGACACCCTACAATCAGCCCCAGCATTTT.

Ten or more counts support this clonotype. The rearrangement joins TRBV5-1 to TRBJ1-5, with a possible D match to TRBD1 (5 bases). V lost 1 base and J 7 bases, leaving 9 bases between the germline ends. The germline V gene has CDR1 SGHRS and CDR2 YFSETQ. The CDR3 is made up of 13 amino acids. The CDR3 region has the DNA TGCGCCAGCAGCTTGCAGGGTAAACAGCCCCAGCATTTT. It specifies CASSLQGKQPQHF.

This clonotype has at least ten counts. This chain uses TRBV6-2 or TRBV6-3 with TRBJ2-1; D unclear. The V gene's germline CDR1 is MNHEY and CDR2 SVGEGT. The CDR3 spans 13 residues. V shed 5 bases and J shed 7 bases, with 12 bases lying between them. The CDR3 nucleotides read TGTGCCAGCAGTCCACCAGGTGGGAATGAGCAGTTCTTC. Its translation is CASSPPGGNEQFF.

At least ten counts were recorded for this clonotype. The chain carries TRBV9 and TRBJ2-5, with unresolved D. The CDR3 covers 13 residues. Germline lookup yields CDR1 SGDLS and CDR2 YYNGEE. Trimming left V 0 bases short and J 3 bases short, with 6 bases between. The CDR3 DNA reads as TGTGCCAGCAGCGTAGACAAGGAAGAGACCCAGTACTTC. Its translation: CASSVDKEETQYF.

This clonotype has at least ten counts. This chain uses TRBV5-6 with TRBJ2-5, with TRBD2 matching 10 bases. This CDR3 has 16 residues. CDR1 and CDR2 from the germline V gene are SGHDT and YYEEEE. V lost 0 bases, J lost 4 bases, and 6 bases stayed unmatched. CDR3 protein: CASSLASSSGGETQYF. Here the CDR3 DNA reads TGTGCCAGCAGCTTGGCCTCTTCTAGCGGGGGAGAGACCCAGTACTTC. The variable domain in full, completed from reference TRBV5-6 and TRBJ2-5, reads DAGVTQSPTHLIKTRGQQVTLRCSPKSGHDTVSWYQQALGQGPQFIFQYYEEEERQRGNFPDRFSGHQFPNYSSELNVNALLLGDSALYLCASSLASSSGGETQYFGPGTRLLVL.

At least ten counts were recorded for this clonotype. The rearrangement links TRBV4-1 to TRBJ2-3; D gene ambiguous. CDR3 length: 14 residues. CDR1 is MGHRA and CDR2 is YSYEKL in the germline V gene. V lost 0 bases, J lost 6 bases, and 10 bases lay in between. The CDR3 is CASSQDRFADTQYF. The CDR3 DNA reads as TGCGCCAGCAGCCAAGATCGGTTCGCGGATACGCAGTATTTT.

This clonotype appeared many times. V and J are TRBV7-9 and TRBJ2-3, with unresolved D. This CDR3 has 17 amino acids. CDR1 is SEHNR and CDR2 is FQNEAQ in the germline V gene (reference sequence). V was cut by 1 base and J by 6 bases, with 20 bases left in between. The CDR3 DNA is TGTGCCAGCAGCTTAGTTTCGCGTGGTTGGTCAACGGATACGCAGTATTTT. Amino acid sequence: CASSLVSRGWSTDTQYF.

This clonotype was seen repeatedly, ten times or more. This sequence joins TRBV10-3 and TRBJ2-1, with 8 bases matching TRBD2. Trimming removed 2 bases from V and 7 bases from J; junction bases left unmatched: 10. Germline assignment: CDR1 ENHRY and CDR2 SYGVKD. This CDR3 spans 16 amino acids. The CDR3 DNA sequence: TGTGCCATCAGTGAGCCACGGGGGGGAATAGTGAATGAGCAGTTCTTC. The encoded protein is CAISEPRGGIVNEQFF.

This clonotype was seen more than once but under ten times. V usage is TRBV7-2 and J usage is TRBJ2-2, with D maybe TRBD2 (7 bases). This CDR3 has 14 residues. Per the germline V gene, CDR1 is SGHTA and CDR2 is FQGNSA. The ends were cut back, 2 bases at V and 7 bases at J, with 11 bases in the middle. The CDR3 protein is CASSLTGGSGELFF. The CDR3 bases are TGTGCCAGCAGCTTAACGGGGGGCAGCGGGGAGCTGTTTTTT.

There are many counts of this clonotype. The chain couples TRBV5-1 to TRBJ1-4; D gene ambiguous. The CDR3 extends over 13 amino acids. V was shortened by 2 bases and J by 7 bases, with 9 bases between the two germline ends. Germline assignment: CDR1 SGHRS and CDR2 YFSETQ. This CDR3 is CASSLTPLEKLFF. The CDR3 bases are TGCGCCAGCAGCTTAACCCCTCTTGAAAAACTGTTTTTT.

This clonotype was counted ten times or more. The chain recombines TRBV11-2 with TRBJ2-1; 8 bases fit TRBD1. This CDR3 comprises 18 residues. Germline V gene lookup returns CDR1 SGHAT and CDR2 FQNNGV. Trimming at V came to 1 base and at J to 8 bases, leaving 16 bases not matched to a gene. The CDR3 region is CASSLGQMSRQGADEQFF. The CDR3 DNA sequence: TGTGCCAGCAGCTTAGGTCAAATGTCGAGGCAGGGGGCAGATGAGCAGTTCTTC.

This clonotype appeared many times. CDR3 DNA sequence: TGCGCCAGCAGCCAGGGGGCCGGGGCTGGAAACACCATATATTTT. Its translation: CASSQGAGAGNTIYF. This rearrangement joins TRBV4-3 to TRBJ1-3, with D maybe TRBD1 (6 bases). V was pared by 3 bases and J by 2 bases, with 11 bases between. This CDR3 is 15 amino acids long. Germline values: CDR1 LGHNA, CDR2 YSLEER.

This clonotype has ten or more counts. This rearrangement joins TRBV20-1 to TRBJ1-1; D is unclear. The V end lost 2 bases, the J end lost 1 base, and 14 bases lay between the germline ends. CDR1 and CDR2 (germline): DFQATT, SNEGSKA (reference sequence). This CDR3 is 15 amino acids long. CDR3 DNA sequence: TGCAGTGCTAGACCGAACCAGGTATCGAACACTGAAGCTTTCTTT. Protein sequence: CSARPNQVSNTEAFF.

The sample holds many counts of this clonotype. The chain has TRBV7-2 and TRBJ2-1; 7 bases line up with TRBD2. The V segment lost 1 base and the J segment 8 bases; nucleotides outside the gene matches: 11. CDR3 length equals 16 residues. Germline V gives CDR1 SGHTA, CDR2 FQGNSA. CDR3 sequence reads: CASSLVLQRGGYEQFF. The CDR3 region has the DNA TGTGCCAGCAGCTTAGTTCTCCAGCGGGGTGGGTATGAGCAGTTCTTC.

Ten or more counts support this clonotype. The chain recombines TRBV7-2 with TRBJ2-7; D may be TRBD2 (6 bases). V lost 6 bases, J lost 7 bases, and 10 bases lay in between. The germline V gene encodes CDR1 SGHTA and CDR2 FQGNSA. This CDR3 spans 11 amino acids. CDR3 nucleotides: TGTGCCAGCAGGGGGGGTCGGGAGCAGTACTTC. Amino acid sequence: CASRGGREQYF.

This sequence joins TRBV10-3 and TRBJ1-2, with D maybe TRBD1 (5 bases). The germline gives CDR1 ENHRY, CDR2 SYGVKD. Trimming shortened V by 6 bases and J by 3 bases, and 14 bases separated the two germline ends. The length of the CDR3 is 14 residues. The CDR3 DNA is TGTGCCATCAGGCCCCGACAGAGCGACTATGGCTACACCTTC. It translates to CAIRPRQSDYGYTF.

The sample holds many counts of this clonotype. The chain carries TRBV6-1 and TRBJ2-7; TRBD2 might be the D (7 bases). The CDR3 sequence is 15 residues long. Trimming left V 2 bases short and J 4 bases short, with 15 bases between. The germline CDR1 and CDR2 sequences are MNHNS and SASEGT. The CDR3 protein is CASSERGGRGYEQYF. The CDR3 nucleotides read TGTGCCAGCAGTGAAAGGGGGGGCCGGGGATACGAGCAGTACTTC.

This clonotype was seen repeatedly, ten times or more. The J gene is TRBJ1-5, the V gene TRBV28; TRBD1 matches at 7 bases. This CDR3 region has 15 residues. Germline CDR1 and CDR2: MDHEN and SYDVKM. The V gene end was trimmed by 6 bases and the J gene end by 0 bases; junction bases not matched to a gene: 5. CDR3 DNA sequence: TGTGCCAGCAGACCGGCAGGGGGTAGCAATCAGCCCCAGCATTTT. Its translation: CASRPAGGSNQPQHF.

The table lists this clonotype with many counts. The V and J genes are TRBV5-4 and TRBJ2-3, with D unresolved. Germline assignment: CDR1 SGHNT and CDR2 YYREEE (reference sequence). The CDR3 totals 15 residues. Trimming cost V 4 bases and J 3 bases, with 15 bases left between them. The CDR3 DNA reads TGTGCCAGCAGCGGTAGTGGTGACGGGACAGATACGCAGTATTTT. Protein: CASSGSGDGTDTQYF.

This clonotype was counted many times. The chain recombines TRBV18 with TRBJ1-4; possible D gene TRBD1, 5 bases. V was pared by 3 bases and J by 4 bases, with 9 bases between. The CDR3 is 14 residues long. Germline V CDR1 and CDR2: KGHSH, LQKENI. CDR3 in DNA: TGTGCCAGCTCACCCGGGACGGTTAATGAAAAACTGTTTTTT. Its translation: CASSPGTVNEKLFF.

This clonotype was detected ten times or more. CDR3 sequence: CASSPRDTPSTDTQYF. The CDR3 DNA sequence: TGTGCCAGCAGCCCCCGGGACACCCCTAGCACAGATACGCAGTATTTT. The chain uses TRBV5-4 and TRBJ2-3; D may be TRBD1 (6 bases). Trimming removed 4 bases at V and 0 bases at J, with 15 bases between. The CDR3 extends over 16 amino acids. Germline values: CDR1 SGHNT, CDR2 YYREEE (reference sequence).

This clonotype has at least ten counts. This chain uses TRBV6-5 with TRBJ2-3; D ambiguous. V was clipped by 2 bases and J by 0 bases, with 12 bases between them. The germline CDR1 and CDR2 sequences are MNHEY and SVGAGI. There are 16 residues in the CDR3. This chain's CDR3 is CASSYGWAPSTDTQYF. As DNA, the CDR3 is TGTGCCAGCAGTTACGGCTGGGCTCCTAGCACAGATACGCAGTATTTT.

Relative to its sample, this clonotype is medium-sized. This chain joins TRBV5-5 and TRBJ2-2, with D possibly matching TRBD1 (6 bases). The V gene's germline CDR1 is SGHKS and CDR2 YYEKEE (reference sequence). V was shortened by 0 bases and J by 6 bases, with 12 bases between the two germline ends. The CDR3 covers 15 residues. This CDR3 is CASSLAPAGAGELFF. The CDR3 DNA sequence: TGTGCCAGCAGCTTGGCTCCGGCAGGGGCCGGGGAGCTGTTTTTT.

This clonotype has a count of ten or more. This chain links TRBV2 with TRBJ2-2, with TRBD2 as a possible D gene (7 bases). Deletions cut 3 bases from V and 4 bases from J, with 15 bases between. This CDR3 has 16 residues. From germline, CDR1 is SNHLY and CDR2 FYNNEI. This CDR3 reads CASSDTGGGTTGELFF. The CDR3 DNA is TGTGCCAGCAGTGACACGGGCGGGGGCACCACCGGGGAGCTGTTTTTT.

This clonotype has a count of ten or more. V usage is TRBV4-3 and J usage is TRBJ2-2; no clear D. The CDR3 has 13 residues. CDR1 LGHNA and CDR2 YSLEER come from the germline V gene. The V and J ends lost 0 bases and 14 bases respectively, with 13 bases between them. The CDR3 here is CASSQDFASSLFF. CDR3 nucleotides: TGCGCCAGCAGCCAAGATTTTGCGAGTTCCCTGTTTTTT.

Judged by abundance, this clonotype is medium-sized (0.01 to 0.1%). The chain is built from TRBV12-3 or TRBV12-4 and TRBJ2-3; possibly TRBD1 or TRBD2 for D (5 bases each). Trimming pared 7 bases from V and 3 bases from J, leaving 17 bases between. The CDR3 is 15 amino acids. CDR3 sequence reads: CASNPGPAETDTQYF. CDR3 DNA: TGTGCCAGCAACCCGGGGCCAGCGGAGACAGATACGCAGTATTTT.